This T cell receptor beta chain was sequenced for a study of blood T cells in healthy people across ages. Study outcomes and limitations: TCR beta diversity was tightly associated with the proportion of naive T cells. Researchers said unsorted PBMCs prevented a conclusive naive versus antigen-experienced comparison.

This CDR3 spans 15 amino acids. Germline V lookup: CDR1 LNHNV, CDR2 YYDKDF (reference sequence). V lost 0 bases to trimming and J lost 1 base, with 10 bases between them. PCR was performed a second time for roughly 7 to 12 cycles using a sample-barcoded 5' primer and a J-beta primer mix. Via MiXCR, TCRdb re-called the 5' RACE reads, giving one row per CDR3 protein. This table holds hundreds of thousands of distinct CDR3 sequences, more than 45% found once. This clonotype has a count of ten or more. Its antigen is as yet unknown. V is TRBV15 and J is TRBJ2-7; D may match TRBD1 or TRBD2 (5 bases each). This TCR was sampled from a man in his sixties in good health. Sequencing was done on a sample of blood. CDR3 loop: CATSRDPWGSYEQYF. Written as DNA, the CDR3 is TGTGCCACCAGCAGAGATCCTTGGGGGTCCTACGAGCAGTACTTC.